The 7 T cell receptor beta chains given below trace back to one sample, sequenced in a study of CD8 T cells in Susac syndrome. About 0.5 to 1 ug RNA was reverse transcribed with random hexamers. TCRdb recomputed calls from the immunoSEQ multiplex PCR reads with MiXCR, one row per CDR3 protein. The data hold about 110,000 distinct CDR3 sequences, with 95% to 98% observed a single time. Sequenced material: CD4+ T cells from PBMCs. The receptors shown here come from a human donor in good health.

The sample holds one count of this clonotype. This CDR3 reads CATSRESTGLAGVSASEQYF. For the CDR3, the DNA is TGTGCCACCAGCAGAGAGTCCACGGGACTAGCGGGAGTGTCGGCTAGCGAGCAGTACTTC. The gene calls are TRBV15 and TRBJ2-7; TRBD2 agrees at 14 bases. Germline V CDR1 and CDR2: LNHNV, YYDKDF (reference sequence). Losses at the gene ends were 0 bases for V and 6 bases for J; bases not matched to a gene: 16. The CDR3 is 20 amino acids. The full variable domain, in which reference TRBV15 and TRBJ2-7 provide the parts outside the CDR3, is DAMVIQNPRYQVTQFGKPVTLSCSQTLNHNVMYWYQQKSSQAPKLLFHYYDKDFNNEADTPDNFQSRRPNTSFCFLDIRSPGLGDTAMYLCATSRESTGLAGVSASEQYFGPGTRLTVT.

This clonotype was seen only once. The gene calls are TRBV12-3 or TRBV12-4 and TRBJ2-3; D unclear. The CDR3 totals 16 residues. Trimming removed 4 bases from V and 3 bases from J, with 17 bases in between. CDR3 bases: TGTGCCAGCAGTTCACACGGTGACCCTAGTACAGATACGCAGTATTTT. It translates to CASSSHGDPSTDTQYF.

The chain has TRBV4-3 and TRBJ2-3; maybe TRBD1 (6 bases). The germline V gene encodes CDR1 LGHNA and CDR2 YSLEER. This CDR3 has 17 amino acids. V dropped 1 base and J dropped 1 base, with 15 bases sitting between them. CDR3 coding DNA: TGCGCCAGCAGCCAAGTAGGTCAGCCAGGGGGCACAGATACGCAGTATTTT. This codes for CASSQVGQPGGTDTQYF.

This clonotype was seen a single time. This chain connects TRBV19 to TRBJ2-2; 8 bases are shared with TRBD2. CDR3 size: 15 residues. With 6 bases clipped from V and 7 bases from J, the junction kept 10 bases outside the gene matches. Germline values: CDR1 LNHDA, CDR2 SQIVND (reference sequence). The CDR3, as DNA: TGTGCCAGTAGCCTCGGGATAGCGGGATTCGGGGAGCTGTTTTTT. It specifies CASSLGIAGFGELFF.

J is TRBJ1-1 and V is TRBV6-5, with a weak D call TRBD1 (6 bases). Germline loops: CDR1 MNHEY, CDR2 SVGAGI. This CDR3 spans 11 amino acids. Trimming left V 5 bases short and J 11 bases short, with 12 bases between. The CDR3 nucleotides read TGTGCCAGCAGTAACAGGGCGGTGGCTTTCTTT. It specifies CASSNRAVAFF.

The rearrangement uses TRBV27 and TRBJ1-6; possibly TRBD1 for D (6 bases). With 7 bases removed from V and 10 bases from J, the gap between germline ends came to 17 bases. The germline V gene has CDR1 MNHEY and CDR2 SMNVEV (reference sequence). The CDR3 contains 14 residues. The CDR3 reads CASTKHREGSPLHF. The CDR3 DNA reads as TGTGCCAGCACCAAGCACAGGGAAGGCTCACCCCTCCACTTT.

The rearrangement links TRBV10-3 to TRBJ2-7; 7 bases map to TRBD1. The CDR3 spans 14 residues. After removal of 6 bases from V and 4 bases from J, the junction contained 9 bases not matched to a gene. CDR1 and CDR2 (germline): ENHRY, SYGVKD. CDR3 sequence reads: CAISLDKGAYEQYF. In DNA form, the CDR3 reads TGTGCCATCAGCTTAGACAAGGGGGCGTACGAGCAGTACTTC.